This T cell receptor beta chain was observed in a study of blood T cell repertoires in COVID-19. The overall study: From the United States, Italy and Spain came samples of acute and convalescent COVID-19. PBMCs, B-cell-depleted T cells, or T cells provided the cDNA or gDNA that made up the material.

The junction had 7 bases not matched to a gene; V was cut back by 4 bases and J by 7 bases. Germline loops: CDR1 SGHRS, CDR2 YFSETQ. CDR3 length: 13 residues. Original processing methods: Scientists estimated how many nucleated cells there were by amplifying reference gene primers. TCRdb's table, derived via immunoSEQ multiplex PCR, lists solely in-frame clones and lacks some. The V and J calls and clone size come from that table; D and trimming were worked out from the DNA. The sample comprises 150,000 to 200,000 clones, less than 90% of which are singletons, and approximately 4% rests with the top ten.

The specimen was peripheral blood. This TCR derives from a woman in her 70s with acute or convalescent COVID-19. This chain links TRBV5-1 with TRBJ1-2; 7 nucleotides align to TRBD1. CDR3 sequence: CASSGTGDGGYTF. The CDR3 DNA is TGCGCCAGCAGCGGTACAGGGGATGGTGGCTACACCTTC.